This entry features one T cell receptor beta chain sequence. This entry comes from a study of patients and donors after allogeneic stem cell transplantation. Each CDR3 protein is one row after TCRdb ran MiXCR on the RT-PCR reads. The sample holds 800,000 to 1,000,000 distinct CDR3 sequences, approximately 18% seen once. The CDR3 runs 17 residues. With V trimmed by 3 bases and J by 2 bases, 7 bases remained unmatched. This receptor was obtained from a human donor who was either an allogeneic HSCT recipient or a stem cell or donor lymphocyte infusion donor (not recorded which). It is not recorded whose cells these are; they may come from a transplant donor. This rearrangement joins TRBV12-3 or TRBV12-4 to TRBJ2-1, with 10 bases fitting TRBD2. Source material: blood, either unsorted or a sorted T cell fraction (not recorded which). CDR3 bases: TGTGCCAGCAGTTTTAAGCCCGGGACTAGCGCCTACAATGAGCAGTTCTTC. Amino acids: CASSFKPGTSAYNEQFF.